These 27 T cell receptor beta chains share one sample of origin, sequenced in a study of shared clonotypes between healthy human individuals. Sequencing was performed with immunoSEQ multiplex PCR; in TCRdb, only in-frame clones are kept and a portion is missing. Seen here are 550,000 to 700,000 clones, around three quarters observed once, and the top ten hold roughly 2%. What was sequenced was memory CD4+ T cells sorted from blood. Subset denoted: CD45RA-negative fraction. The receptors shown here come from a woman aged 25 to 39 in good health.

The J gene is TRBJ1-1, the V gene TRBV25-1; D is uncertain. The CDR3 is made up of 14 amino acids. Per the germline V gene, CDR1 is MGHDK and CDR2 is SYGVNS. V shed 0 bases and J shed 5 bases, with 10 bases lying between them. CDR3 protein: CASSEYLDITEAFF. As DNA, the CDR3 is TGTGCCAGCAGTGAATACCTAGACATTACTGAAGCTTTCTTT.

As DNA, the CDR3 is TGTGCCTGGGGGGGACTAGCGGGGTTCGGAGAGACCCAGTACTTC. Translating gives CAWGGLAGFGETQYF. The chain recombines TRBV30 with TRBJ2-5; TRBD2 matches at 13 bases. V shed 5 bases, J shed 4 bases, and the junction held 7 bases outside the gene matches. Germline assignment: CDR1 GTSNPN and CDR2 SVGIG (reference sequence). The CDR3 is made up of 15 amino acids.

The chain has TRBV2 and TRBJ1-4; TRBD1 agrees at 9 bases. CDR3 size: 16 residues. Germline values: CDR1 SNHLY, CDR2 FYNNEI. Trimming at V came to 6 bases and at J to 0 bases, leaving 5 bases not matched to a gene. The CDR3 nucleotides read TGTGCCAGCAGCGGACAGGGGACGACAACTAATGAAAAACTGTTTTTT. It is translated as CASSGQGTTTNEKLFF.

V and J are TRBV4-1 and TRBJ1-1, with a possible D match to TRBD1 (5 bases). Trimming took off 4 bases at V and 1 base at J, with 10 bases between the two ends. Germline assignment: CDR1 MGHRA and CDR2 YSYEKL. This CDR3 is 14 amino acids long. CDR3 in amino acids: CASSPGTANTEAFF. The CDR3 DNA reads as TGCGCCAGCAGCCCCGGGACTGCGAACACTGAAGCTTTCTTT.

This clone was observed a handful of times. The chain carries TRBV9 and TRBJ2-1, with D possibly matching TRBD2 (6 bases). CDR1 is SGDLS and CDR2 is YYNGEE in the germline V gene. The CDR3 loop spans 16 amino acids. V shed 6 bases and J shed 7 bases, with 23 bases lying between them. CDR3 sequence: CASNTQVSGGVNEQFF. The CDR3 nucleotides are TGTGCCAGCAACACACAGGTTAGCGGAGGCGTTAATGAGCAGTTCTTC.

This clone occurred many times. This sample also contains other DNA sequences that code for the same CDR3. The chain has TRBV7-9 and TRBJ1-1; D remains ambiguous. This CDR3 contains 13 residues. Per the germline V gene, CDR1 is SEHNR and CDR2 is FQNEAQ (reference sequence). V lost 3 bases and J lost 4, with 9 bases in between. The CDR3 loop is CASSLGSGTEAFF. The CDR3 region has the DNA TGTGCCAGCAGCTTGGGAAGTGGCACTGAAGCTTTCTTT.

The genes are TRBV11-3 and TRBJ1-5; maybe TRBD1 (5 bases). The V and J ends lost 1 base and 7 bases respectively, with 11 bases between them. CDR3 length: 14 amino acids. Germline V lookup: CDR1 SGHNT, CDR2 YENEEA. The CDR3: CASSLVLGQQPQHF. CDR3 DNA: TGTGCCAGCAGCTTAGTGTTGGGGCAACAGCCCCAGCATTTT.

CDR3 sequence reads: CATSRNGGVPSTDTQYF. CDR3 DNA sequence: TGTGCCACCAGCAGAAACGGAGGGGTCCCTAGCACAGATACGCAGTATTTT. This sequence joins TRBV15 and TRBJ2-3; D is possibly TRBD2 (6 bases). Germline V gene data show CDR1 as LNHNV and CDR2 as YYDKDF (reference sequence). Deletions cut 2 bases from V and 0 bases from J, with 15 bases between. The CDR3 covers 17 residues. The whole variable domain, filled in from reference TRBV15 and TRBJ2-3, reads DAMVIQNPRYQVTQFGKPVTLSCSQTLNHNVMYWYQQKSSQAPKLLFHYYDKDFNNEADTPDNFQSRRPNTSFCFLDIRSPGLGDTAMYLCATSRNGGVPSTDTQYFGPGTRLTVL.

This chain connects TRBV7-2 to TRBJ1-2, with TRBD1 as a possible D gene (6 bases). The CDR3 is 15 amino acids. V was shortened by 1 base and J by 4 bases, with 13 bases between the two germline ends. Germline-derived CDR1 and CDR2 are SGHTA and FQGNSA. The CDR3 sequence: CASSLGRGWGYGYTF. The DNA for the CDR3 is TGTGCCAGCAGCTTAGGCAGGGGATGGGGCTATGGCTACACCTTC.

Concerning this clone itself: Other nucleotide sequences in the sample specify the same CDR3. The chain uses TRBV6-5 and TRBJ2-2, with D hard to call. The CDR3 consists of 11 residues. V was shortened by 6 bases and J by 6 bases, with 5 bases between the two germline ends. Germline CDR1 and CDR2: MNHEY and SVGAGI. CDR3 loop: CASRGAGELFF. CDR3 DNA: TGTGCCAGCAGAGGAGCCGGGGAGCTGTTTTTT.

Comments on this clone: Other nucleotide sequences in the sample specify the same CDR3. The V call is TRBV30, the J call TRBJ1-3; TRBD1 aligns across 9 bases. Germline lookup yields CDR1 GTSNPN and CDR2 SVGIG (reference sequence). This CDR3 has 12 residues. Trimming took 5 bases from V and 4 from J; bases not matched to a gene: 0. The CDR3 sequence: CAWGQGGNTIYF. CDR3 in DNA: TGTGCCTGGGGACAGGGGGGAAACACCATATATTTT.

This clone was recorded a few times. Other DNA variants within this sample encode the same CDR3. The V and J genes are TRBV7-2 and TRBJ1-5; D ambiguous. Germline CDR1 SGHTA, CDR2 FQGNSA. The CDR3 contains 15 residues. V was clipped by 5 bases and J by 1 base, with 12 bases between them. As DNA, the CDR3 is TGTGCCAGCAGCCCGGACGCGTTGAGCAATCAGCCCCAGCATTTT. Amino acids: CASSPDALSNQPQHF.

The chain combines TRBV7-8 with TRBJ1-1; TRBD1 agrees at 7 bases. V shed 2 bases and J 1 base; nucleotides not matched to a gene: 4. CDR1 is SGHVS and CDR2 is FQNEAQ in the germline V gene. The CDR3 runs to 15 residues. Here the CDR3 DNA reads TGTGCCAGCAGCTTAAGCGGGACAGCGAACACTGAAGCTTTCTTT. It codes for CASSLSGTANTEAFF.

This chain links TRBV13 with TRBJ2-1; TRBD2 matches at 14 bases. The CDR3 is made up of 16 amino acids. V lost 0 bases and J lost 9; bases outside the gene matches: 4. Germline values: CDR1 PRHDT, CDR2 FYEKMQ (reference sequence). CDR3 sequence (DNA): TGTGCCAGCAGCTTAGGGGGACTAGCGGGAGTTAGTGAGCAGTTCTTC. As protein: CASSLGGLAGVSEQFF. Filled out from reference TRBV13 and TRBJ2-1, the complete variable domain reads AAGVIQSPRHLIKEKRETATLKCYPIPRHDTVYWYQQGPGQDPQFLISFYEKMQSDKGSIPDRFSAQQFSDYHSELNMSSLELGDSALYFCASSLGGLAGVSEQFFGPGTRLTVL.

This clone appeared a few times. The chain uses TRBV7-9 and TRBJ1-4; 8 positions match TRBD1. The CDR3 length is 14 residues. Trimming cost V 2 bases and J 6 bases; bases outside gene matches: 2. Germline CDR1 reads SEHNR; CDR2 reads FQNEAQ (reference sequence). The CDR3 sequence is CASSLSTGDEKLFF. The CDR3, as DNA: TGTGCCAGCAGCTTATCGACAGGGGATGAAAAACTGTTTTTT.

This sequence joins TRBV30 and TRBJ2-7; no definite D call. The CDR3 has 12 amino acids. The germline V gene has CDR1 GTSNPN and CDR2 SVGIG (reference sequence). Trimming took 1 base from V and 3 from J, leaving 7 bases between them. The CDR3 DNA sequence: TGTGCCTGGAGTGAACAGAACTACGAGCAGTACTTC. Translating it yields CAWSEQNYEQYF.

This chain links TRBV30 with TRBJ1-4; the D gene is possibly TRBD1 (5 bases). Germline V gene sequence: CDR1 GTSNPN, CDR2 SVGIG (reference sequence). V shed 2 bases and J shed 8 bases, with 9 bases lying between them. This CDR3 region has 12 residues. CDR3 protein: CAWSSGYEKLFF. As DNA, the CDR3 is TGTGCCTGGAGTTCAGGGTACGAAAAACTGTTTTTT.

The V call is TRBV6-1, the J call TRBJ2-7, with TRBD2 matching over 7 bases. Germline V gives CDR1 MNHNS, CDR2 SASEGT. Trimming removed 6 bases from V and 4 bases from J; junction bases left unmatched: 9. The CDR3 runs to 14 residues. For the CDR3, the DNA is TGTGCCAGCAGAATAGGGGACTACTTTTACGAGCAGTACTTC. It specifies CASRIGDYFYEQYF.

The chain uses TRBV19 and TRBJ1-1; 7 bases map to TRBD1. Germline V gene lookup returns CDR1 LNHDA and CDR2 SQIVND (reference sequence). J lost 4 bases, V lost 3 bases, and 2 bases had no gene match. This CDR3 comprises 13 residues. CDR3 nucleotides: TGTGCCAGTAGTATTAGGGGGCGCACTGAAGCTTTCTTT. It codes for CASSIRGRTEAFF. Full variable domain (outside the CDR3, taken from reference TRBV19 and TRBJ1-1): DGGITQSPKYLFRKEGQNVTLSCEQNLNHDAMYWYRQDPGQGLRLIYYSQIVNDFQKGDIAEGYSVSREKKESFPLTVTSAQKNPTAFYLCASSIRGRTEAFFGQGTRLTVV.

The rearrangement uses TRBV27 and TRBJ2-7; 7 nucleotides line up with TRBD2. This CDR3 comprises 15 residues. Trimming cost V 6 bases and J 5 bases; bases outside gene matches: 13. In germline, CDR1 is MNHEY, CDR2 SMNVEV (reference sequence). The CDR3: CASSFQAGIPNEQYF. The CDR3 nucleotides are TGTGCCAGCAGCTTCCAAGCGGGAATTCCTAACGAGCAGTACTTC.

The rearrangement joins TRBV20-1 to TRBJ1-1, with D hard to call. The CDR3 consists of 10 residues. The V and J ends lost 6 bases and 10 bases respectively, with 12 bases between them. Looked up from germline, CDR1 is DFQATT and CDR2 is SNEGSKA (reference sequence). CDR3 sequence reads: CSARPRAAFF. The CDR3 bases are TGCAGTGCAAGACCCCGTGCAGCTTTCTTT.

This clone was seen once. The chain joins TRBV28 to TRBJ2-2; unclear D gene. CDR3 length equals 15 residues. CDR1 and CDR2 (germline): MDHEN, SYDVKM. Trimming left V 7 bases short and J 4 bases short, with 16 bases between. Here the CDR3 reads CASTVADRRTGELFF. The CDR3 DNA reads TGTGCCAGCACCGTGGCGGATCGTCGCACCGGGGAGCTGTTTTTT.

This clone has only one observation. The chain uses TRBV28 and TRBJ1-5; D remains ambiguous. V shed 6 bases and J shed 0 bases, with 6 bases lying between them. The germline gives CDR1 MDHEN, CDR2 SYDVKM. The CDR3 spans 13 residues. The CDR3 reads CASRRNSNQPQHF. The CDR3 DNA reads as TGTGCCAGCAGACGAAATAGCAATCAGCCCCAGCATTTT.

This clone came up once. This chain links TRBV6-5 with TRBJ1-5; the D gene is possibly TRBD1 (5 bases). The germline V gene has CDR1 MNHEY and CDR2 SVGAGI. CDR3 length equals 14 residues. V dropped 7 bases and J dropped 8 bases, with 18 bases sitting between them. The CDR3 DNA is TGTGCCAGCACCAACGGGGAGGGGCGGGAGCCCCAGCATTTT. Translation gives CASTNGEGREPQHF.

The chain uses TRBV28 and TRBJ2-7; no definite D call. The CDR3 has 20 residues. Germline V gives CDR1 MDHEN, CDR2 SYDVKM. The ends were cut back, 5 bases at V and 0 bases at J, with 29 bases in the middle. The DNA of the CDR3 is TGTGCCAGCAGTCGCCGGTGGCCTGGCCCCAGGCCCCGAAGCTCCTACGAGCAGTACTTC. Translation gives CASSRRWPGPRPRSSYEQYF.

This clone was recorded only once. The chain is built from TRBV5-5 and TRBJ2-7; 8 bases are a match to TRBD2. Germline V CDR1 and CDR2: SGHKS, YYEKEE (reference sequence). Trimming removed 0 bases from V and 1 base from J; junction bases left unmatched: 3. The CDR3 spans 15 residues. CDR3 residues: CASSLVTSGSYEQYF. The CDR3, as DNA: TGTGCCAGCAGCTTGGTAACTAGCGGTTCCTACGAGCAGTACTTC.

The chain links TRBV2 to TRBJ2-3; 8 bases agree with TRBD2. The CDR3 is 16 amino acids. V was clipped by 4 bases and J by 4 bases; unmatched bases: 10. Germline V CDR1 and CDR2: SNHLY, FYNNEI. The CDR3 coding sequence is TGTGCCAGCAGTGCCCTGGGACTAGAGGCTCCAGATACGCAGTATTTT. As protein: CASSALGLEAPDTQYF.